The clone carrying this TCR beta chain occurred once. Trimming removed 6 bases from V and 1 base from J, with 9 bases in between. The CDR3 runs 14 residues. Per germline, CDR1 ENHRY and CDR2 SYGVKD. The data were obtained in a study of naive and memory T cell subsets. The beta constant-region primer was an equimolar mix of two oligonucleotides covering TRBC1 and TRBC2. TCRdb reprocessed the UMI-ligation and nested PCR reads via MiXCR and lists one record per CDR3 protein. The sample yields over 20,000 distinct CDR3 sequences, 11% seen once. CMV status came from CD4+ T cell IFNgamma after overnight CMV lysate stimulation of fresh PBMCs.

The chain couples TRBV10-3 to TRBJ2-2, with D possibly being TRBD2 (6 bases). The receptor was isolated from a human donor in good health. Sequenced sample: central memory CD8+ T cells from blood. The CDR3 sequence is CAIRTGVNTGELFF. The CDR3 coding sequence is TGTGCCATCAGAACGGGAGTGAACACCGGGGAGCTGTTTTTT.